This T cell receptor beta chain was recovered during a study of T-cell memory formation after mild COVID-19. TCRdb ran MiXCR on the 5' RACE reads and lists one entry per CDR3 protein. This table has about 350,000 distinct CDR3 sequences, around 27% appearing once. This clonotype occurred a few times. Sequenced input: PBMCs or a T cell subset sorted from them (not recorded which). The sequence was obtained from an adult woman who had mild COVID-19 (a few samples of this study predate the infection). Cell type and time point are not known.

The CDR3 reads CASRWAYNEQFF. The CDR3 DNA reads TGTGCCAGCAGGTGGGCCTACAATGAGCAGTTCTTC. V usage is TRBV6-2 or TRBV6-3 and J usage is TRBJ2-1; D uncertain. Germline V gene lookup returns CDR1 MNHEY and CDR2 SVGEGT. CDR3 length: 12 amino acids. The ends were cut back, 6 bases at V and 2 bases at J, with 5 bases in the middle.